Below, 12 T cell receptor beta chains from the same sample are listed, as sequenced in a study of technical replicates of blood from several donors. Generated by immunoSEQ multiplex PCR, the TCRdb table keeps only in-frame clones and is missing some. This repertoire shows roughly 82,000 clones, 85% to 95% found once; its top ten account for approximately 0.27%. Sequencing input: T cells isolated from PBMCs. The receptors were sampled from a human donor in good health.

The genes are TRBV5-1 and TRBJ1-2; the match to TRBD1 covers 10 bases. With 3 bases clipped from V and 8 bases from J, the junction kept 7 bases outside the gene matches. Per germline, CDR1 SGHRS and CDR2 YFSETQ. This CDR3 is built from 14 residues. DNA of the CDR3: TGCGCCAGCAGCTGGGACAGGGGCCACGAGGGCTACACCTTC. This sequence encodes CASSWDRGHEGYTF.

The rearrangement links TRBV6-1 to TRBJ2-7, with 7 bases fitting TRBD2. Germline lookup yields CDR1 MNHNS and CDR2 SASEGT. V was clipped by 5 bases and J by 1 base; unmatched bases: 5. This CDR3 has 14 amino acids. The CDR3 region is CASSTTGGSYEQYF. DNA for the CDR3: TGTGCCAGCAGTACAACGGGGGGATCCTACGAGCAGTACTTC.

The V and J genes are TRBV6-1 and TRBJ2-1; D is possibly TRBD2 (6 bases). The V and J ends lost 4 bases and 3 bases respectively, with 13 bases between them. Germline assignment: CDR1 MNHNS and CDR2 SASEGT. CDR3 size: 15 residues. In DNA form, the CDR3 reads TGTGCCAGCAGTGCCCGGGACTGGATCTACAATGAGCAGTTCTTC. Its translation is CASSARDWIYNEQFF.

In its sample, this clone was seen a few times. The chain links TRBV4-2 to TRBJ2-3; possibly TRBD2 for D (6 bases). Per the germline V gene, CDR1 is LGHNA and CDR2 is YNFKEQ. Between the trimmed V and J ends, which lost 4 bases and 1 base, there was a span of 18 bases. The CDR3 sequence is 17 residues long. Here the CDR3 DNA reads TGTGCCAGCAGCCGTTCGGGCGGGCGGGATGGCACAGATACGCAGTATTTT. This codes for CASSRSGGRDGTDTQYF.

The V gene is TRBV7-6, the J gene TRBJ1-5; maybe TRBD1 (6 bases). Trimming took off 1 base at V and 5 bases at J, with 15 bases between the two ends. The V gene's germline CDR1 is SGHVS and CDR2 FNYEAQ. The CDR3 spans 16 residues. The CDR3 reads CASSLDAGDNDQPQHF. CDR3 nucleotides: TGTGCCAGCAGCTTAGACGCGGGGGACAACGATCAGCCCCAGCATTTT.

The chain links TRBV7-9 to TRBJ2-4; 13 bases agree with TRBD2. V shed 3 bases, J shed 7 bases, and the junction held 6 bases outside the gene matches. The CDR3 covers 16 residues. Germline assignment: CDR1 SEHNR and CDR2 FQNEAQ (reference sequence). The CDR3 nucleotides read TGTGCCAGCAGCTTGGGACTAGCGGGGTCTATGAACATTCAGTACTTC. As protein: CASSLGLAGSMNIQYF.

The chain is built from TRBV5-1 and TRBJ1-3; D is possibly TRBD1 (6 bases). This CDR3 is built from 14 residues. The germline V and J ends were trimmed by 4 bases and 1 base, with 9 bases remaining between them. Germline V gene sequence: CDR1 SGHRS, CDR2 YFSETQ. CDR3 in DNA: TGCGCCAGCAGCCTCGGACAGTCTGGAAACACCATATATTTT. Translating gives CASSLGQSGNTIYF.

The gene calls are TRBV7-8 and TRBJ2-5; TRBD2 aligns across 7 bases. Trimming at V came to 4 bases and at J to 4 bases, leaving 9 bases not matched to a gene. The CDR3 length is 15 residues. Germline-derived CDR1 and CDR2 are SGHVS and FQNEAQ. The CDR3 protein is CASSSWEGGVETQYF. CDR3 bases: TGTGCCAGCAGCTCATGGGAGGGTGGGGTAGAGACCCAGTACTTC.

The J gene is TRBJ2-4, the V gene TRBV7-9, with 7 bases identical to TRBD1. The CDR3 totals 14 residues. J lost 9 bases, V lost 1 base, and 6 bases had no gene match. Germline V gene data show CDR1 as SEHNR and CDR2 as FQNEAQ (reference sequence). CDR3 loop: CASSLGDSYSIQYF. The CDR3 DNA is TGTGCCAGCAGCTTAGGGGACAGCTATAGCATTCAGTACTTC.

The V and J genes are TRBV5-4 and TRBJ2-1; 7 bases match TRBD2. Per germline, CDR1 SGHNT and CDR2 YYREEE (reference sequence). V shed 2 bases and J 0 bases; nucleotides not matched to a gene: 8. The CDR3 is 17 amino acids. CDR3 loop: CASSFSASGSSYNEQFF. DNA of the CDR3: TGTGCCAGCAGCTTTTCGGCTAGCGGCAGCTCCTACAATGAGCAGTTCTTC.

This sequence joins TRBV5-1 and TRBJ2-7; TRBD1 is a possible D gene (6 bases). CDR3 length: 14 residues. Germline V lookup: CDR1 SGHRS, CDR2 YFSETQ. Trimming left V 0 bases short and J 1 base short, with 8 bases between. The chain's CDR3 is CASSLVTGSYEQYF. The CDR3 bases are TGCGCCAGCAGCTTGGTTACAGGGTCCTACGAGCAGTACTTC.

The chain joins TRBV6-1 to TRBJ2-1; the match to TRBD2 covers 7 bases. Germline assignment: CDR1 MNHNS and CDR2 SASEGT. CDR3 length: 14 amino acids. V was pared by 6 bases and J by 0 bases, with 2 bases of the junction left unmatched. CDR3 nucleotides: TGTGCCAGCAGGGGCGGGAGCTCCTACAATGAGCAGTTCTTC. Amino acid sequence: CASRGGSSYNEQFF.